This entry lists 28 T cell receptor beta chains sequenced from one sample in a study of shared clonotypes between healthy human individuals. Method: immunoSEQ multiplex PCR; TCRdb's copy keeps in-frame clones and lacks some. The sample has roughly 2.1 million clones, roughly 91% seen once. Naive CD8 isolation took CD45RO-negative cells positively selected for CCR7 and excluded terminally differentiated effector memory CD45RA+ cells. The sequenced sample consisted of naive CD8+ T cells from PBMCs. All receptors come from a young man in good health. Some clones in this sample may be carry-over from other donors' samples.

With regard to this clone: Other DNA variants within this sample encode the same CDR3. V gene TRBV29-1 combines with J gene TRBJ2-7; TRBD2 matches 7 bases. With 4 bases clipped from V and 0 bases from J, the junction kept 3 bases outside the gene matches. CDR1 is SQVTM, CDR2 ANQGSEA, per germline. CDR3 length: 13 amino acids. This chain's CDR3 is CSVVGGSSYEQYF. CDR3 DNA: TGCAGCGTTGTCGGCGGGAGCTCCTACGAGCAGTACTTC.

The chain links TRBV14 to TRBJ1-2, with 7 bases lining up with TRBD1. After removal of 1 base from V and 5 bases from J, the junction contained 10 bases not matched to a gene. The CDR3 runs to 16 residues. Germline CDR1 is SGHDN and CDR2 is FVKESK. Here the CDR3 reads CASSQGNTGTAYGYTF. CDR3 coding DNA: TGTGCCAGCAGCCAAGGGAATACCGGGACAGCTTATGGCTACACCTTC.

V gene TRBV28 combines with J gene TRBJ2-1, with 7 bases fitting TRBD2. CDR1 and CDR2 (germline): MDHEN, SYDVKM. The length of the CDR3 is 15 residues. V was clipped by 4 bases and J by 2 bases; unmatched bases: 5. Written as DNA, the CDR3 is TGTGCCAGCAGTTCTACTAGCGACGCCTACAATGAGCAGTTCTTC. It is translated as CASSSTSDAYNEQFF.

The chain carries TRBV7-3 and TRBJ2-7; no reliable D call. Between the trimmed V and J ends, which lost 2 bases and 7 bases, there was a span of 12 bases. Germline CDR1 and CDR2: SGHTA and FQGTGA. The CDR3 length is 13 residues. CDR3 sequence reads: CASSLDLRQEQYF. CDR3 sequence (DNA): TGTGCCAGCAGCTTAGATCTGAGGCAAGAGCAGTACTTC. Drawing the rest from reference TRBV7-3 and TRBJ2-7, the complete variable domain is GAGVSQTPSNKVTEKGKYVELRCDPISGHTALYWYRQSLGQGPEFLIYFQGTGAADDSGLPNDRFFAVRPEGSVSTLKIQRTERGDSAVYLCASSLDLRQEQYFGPGTRLTVT.

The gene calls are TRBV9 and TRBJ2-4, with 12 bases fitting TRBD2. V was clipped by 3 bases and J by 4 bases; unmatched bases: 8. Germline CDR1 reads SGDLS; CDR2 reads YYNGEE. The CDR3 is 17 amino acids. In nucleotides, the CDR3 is TGTGCCAGCAGCGCCCCCCTAGCGGGAGGGGGAAAAAACATTCAGTACTTC. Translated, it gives CASSAPLAGGGKNIQYF.

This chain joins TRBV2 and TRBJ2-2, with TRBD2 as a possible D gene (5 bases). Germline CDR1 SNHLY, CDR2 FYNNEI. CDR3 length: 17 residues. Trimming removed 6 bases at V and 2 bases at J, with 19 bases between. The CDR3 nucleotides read TGTGCCAGCAGCCAAGGGAGAACGGGCGTAAACACCGGGGAGCTGTTTTTT. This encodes CASSQGRTGVNTGELFF.

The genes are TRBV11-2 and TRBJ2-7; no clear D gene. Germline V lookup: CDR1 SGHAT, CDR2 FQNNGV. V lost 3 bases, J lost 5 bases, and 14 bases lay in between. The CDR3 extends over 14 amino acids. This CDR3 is CASSFEWAGHEQYF. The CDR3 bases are TGTGCCAGCAGCTTCGAATGGGCAGGCCACGAGCAGTACTTC.

This chain's CDR3 is CAIRGYSGNTIYF. CDR3 bases: TGTGCCATCAGGGGATACTCTGGAAACACCATATATTTT. V gene TRBV10-3 combines with J gene TRBJ1-3, with no clear D. CDR3 size: 13 residues. The ends were cut back, 6 bases at V and 0 bases at J, with 6 bases in the middle. Germline CDR1 is ENHRY and CDR2 is SYGVKD.

The CDR3, as DNA: TGTGCCAGCAGCGGCCGGGACAGGGTTGTTGCTAACTATGGCTACACCTTC. Its protein product is CASSGRDRVVANYGYTF. This chain joins TRBV9 and TRBJ1-2; TRBD1 matches 9 bases. V lost 3 bases to trimming and J lost 0 bases; unmatched junction nucleotides: 9. From germline, CDR1 is SGDLS and CDR2 YYNGEE. The CDR3 loop spans 17 amino acids.

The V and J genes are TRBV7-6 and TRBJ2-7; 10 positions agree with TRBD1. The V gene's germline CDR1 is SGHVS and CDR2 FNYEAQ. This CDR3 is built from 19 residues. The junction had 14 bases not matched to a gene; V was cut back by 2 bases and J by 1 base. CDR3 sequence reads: CASSLYPGQGPTKSYEQYF. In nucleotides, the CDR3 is TGTGCCAGCAGCTTATACCCGGGACAGGGGCCCACGAAGTCCTACGAGCAGTACTTC.

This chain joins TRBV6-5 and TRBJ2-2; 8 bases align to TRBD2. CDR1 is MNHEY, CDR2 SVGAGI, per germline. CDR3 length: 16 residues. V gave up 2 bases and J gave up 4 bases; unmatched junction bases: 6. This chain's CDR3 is CASSYRSGSSTGELFF. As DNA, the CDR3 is TGTGCCAGCAGTTACAGAAGCGGGAGTTCCACCGGGGAGCTGTTTTTT.

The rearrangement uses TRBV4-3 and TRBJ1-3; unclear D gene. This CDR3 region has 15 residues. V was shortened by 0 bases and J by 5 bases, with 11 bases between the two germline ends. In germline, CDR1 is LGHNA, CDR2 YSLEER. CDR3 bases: TGCGCCAGCAGCCAAGATGCGGGTATTCGAAACACCATATATTTT. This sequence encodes CASSQDAGIRNTIYF.

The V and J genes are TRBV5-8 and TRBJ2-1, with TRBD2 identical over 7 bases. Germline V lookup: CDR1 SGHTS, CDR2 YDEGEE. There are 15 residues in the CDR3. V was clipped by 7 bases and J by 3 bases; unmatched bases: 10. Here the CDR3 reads CASGGVTGLYNEQFF. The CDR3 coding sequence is TGTGCCAGCGGGGGGGTGACGGGTCTCTACAATGAGCAGTTCTTC.

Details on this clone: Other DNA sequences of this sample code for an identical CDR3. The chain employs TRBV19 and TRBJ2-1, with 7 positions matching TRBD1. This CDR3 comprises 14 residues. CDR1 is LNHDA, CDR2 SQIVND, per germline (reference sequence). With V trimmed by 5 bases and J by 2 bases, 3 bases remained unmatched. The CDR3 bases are TGTGCCAGTAGTTTCAGGGGGACCTACAATGAGCAGTTCTTC. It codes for CASSFRGTYNEQFF.

Here the CDR3 DNA reads TGTGCCAGCAGTTCGCAGCGCCAGAATCCCTACGAGCAGTACTTC. This translates into CASSSQRQNPYEQYF. The chain has TRBV27 and TRBJ2-7; D is ambiguous. This CDR3 contains 15 residues. In germline, CDR1 is MNHEY, CDR2 SMNVEV (reference sequence). Trimming pared 4 bases from V and 2 bases from J, leaving 15 bases between.

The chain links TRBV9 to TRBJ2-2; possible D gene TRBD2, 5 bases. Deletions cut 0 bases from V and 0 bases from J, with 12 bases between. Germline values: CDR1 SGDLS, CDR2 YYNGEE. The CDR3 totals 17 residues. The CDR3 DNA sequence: TGTGCCAGCAGCGTAGCTACGCGGACTCCGAACACCGGGGAGCTGTTTTTT. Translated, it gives CASSVATRTPNTGELFF.

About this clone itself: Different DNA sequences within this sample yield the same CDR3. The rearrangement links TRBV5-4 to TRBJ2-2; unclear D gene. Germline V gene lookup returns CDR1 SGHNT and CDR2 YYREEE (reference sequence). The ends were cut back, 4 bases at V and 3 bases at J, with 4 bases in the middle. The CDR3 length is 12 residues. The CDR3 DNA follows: TGTGCCAGCAGCCCAGACACCGGGGAGCTGTTTTTT. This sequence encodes CASSPDTGELFF. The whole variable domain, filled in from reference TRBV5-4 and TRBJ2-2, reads ETGVTQSPTHLIKTRGQQVTLRCSSQSGHNTVSWYQQALGQGPQFIFQYYREEENGRGNFPPRFSGLQFPNYSSELNVNALELDDSALYLCASSPDTGELFFGEGSRLTVL.

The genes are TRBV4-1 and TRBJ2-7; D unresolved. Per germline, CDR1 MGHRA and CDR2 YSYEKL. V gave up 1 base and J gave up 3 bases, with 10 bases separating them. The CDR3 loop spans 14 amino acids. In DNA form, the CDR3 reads TGCGCCAGCAGCCAAGGGGCAAACAGCTACGAGCAGTACTTC. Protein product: CASSQGANSYEQYF.

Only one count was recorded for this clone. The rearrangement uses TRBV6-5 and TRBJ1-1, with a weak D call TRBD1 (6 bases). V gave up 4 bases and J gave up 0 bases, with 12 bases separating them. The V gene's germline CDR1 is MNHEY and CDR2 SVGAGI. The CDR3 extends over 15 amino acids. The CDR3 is CASSSPDSLNTEAFF. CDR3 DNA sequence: TGTGCCAGCAGTTCCCCGGACAGTTTGAACACTGAAGCTTTCTTT.

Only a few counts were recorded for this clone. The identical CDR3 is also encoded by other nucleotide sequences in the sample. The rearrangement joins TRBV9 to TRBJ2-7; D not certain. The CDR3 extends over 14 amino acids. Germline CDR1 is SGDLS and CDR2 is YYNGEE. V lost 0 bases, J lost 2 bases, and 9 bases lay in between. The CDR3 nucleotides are TGTGCCAGCAGCGTAGGAGGCAGGACCTACGAGCAGTACTTC. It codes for CASSVGGRTYEQYF.

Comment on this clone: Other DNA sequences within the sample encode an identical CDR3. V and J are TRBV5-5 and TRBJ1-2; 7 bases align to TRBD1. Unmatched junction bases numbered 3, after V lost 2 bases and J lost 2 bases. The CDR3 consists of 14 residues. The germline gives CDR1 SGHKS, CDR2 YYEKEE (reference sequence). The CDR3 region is CASSFPTGNYGYTF. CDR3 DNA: TGTGCCAGCAGCTTCCCGACAGGGAACTATGGCTACACCTTC.

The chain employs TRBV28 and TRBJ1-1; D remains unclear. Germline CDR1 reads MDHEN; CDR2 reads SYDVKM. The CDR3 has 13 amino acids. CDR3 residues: CTIGPGVRSEAFF. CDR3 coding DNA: TGTACGATTGGTCCCGGGGTTAGATCTGAAGCTTTCTTT.

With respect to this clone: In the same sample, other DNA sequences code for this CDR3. DNA of the CDR3: TGTGCCAGCAGCCTTTTCCGCGGGGCCTACAATGAGCAGTTCTTC. It translates to CASSLFRGAYNEQFF. This chain links TRBV27 with TRBJ2-1, with a tentative D call TRBD2 (6 bases). Germline CDR1 is MNHEY and CDR2 is SMNVEV (reference sequence). V shed 6 bases and J shed 2 bases, with 14 bases lying between them. The CDR3 extends over 15 amino acids.

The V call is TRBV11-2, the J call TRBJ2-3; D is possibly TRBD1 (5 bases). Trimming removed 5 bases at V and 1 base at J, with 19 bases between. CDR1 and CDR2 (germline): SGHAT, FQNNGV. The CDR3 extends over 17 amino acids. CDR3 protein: CASSVRGRGIGTDTQYF. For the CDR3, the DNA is TGTGCCAGCAGCGTTAGGGGCCGTGGTATTGGCACAGATACGCAGTATTTT.

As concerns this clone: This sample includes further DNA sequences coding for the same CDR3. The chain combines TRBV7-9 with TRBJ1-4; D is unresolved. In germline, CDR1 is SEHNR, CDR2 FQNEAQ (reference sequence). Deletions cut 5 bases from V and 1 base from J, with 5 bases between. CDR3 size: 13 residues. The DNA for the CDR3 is TGTGCCAGCAGCCCCGGAACTAATGAAAAACTGTTTTTT. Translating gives CASSPGTNEKLFF.

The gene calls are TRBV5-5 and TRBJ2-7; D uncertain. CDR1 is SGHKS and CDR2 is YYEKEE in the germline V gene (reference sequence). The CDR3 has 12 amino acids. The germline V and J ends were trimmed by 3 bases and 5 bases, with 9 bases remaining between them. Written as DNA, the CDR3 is TGTGCCAGCAGCTCACGCACTCACGAGCAGTACTTC. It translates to CASSSRTHEQYF.

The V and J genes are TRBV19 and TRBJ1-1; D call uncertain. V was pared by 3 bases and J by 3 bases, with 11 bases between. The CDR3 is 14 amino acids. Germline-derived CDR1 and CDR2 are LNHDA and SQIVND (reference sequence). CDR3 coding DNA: TGTGCCAGTAGTATCGAAGTAGGATACACTGAAGCTTTCTTT. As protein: CASSIEVGYTEAFF.

Here the CDR3 reads CASIPRGNEQFF. The CDR3 DNA follows: TGTGCCAGCATCCCTCGGGGCAATGAGCAGTTCTTC. The rearrangement links TRBV2 to TRBJ2-1, with D maybe TRBD2 (5 bases). The V end was cut by 7 bases, the J end by 6 bases, with 10 bases between. The CDR3 runs to 12 residues. Germline V gene data show CDR1 as SNHLY and CDR2 as FYNNEI.